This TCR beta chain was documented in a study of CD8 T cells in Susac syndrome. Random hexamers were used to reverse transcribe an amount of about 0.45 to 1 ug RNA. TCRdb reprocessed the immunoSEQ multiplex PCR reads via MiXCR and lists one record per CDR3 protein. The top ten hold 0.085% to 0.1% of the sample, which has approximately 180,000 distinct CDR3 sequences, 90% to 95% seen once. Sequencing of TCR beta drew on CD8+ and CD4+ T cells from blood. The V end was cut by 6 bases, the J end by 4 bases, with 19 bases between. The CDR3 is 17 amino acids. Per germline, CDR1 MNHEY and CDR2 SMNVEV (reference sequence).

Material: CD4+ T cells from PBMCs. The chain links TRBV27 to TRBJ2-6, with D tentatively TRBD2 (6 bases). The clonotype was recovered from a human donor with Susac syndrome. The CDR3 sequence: CASRGLAFSKGANVLTF. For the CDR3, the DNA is TGTGCCAGCAGGGGCCTAGCGTTTTCGAAGGGGGCCAACGTCCTGACTTTC.